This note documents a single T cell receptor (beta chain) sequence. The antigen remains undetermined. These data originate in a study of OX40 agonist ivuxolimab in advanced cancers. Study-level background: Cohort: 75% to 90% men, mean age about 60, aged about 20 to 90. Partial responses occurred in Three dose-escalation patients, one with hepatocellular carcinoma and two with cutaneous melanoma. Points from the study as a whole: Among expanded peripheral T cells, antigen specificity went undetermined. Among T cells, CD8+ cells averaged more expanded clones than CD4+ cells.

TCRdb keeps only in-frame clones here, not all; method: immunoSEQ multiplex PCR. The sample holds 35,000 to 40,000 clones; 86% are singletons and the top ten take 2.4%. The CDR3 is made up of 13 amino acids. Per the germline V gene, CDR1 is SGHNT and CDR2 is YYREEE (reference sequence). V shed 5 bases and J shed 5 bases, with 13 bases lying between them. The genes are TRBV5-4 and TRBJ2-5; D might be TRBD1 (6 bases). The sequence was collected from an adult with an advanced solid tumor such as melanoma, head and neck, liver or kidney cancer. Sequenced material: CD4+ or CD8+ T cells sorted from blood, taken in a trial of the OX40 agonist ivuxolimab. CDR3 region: CASRRGSKETQYF. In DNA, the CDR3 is TGTGCCAGCAGAAGGGGGAGTAAGGAGACCCAGTACTTC.